This TCR beta chain was identified in a study of post-analysis software for immune sequencing data. The study's findings and limits: Controls significantly exceeded multiple sclerosis patients in normalized Chao1 diversity.

A remark on this clonotype: What it recognizes is unknown.

Each TCR beta cDNA library carried unique molecular identifiers. The yield from around 1 to 10 million T cells was roughly 0.5 million cDNA molecules in total. TCRdb re-derived calls from the PCR reads in MiXCR, one entry per CDR3 protein. The sample shows 600,000 to 750,000 distinct CDR3 sequences, 55% to 70% of them seen only once. Sequencing used blood. The TCR comes from a girl aged 2 to 10 with multiple sclerosis.

CDR3 region: CASSYSSRTDTQYF. CDR3 nucleotides: TGTGCCAGCAGTTACTCGAGCAGAACAGATACGCAGTATTTT. V and J are TRBV6-5 and TRBJ2-3; D is ambiguous. The CDR3 length is 14 residues. V lost 0 bases and J 3 bases, leaving 7 bases between the germline ends. Germline CDR1 is MNHEY and CDR2 is SVGAGI.